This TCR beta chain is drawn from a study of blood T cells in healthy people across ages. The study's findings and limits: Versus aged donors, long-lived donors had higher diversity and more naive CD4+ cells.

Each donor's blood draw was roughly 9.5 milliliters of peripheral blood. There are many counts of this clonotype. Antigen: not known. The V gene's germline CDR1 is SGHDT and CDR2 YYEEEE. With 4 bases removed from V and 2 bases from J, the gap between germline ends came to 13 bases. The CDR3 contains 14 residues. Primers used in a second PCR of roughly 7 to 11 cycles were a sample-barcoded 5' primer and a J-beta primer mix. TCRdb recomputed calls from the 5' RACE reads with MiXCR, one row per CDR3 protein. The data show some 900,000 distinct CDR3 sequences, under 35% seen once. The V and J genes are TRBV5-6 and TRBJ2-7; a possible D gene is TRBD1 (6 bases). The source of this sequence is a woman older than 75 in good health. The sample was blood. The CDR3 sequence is CASSPGQRAYEQYF. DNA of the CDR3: TGTGCCAGCAGCCCTGGACAGAGAGCCTACGAGCAGTACTTC.